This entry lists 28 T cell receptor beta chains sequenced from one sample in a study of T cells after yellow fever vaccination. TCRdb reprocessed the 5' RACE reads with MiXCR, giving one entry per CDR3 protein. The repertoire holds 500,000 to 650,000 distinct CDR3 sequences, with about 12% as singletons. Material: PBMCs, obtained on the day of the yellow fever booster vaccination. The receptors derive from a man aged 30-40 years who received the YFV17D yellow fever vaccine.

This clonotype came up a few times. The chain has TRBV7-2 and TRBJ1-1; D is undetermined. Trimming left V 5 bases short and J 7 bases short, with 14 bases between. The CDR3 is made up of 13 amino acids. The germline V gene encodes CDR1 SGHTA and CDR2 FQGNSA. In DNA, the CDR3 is TGTGCCAGCAGCCTGACACTCAGAGTTGAAGCTTTCTTT. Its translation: CASSLTLRVEAFF.

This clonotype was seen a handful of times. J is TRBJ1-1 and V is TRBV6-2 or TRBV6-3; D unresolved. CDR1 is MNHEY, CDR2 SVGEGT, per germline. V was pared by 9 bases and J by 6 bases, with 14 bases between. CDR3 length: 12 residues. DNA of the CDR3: TGTGCCAGTTGTACGAGACCTGCTGAAGCTTTCTTT. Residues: CASCTRPAEAFF.

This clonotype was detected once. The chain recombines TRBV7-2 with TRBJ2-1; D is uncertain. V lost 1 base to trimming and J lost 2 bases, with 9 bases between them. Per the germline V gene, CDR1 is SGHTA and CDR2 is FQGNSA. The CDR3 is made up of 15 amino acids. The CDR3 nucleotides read TGTGCCAGCAGCTTAGTAGGCATGACCTACAATGAGCAGTTCTTC. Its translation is CASSLVGMTYNEQFF.

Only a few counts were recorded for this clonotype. The CDR3 reads CASSIPRTNAQYF. CDR3 DNA: TGTGCCAGTAGTATACCCCGAACGAACGCGCAGTATTTT. The V gene is TRBV19, the J gene TRBJ2-3; D ambiguous. Germline V gene data show CDR1 as LNHDA and CDR2 as SQIVND (reference sequence). V shed 2 bases and J shed 10 bases, with 13 bases lying between them. The CDR3 has 13 residues. Based on the CDR3 plus reference TRBV19 and TRBJ2-3, the full variable domain is DGGITQSPKYLFRKEGQNVTLSCEQNLNHDAMYWYRQDPGQGLRLIYYSQIVNDFQKGDIAEGYSVSREKKESFPLTVTSAQKNPTAFYLCASSIPRTNAQYFGPGTRLTVL.

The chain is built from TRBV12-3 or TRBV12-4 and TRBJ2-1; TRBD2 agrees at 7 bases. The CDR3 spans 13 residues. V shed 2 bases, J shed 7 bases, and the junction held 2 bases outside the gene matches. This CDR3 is CASSLYGGNEQFF. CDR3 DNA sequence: TGTGCCAGCAGTTTATACGGGGGGAATGAGCAGTTCTTC.

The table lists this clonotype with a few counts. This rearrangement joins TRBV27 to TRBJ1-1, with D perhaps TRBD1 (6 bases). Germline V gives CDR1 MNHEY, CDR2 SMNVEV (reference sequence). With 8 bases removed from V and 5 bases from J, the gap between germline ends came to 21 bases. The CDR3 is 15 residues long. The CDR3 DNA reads TGTGCCAGCCACCGGGACACTTTTCCCCTTACTGAAGCTTTCTTT. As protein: CASHRDTFPLTEAFF.

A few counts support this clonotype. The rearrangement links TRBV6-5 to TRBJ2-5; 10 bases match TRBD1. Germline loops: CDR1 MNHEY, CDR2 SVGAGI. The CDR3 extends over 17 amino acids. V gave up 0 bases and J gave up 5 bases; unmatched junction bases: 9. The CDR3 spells CASSYSMWTGGGETQYF. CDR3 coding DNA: TGTGCCAGCAGTTACTCGATGTGGACAGGGGGTGGTGAGACCCAGTACTTC.

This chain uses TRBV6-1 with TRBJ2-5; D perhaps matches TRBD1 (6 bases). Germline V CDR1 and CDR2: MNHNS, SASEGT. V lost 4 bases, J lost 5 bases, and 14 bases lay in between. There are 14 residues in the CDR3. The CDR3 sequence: CASSVRGSGETQYF. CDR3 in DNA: TGTGCCAGCAGTGTCAGGGGCTCCGGGGAGACCCAGTACTTC.

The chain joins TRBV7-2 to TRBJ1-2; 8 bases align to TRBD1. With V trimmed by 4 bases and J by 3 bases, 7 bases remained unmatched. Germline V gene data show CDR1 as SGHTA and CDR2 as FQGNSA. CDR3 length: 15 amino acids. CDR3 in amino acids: CASSSTGVYDYGYTF. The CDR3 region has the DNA TGTGCCAGCAGCTCGACAGGGGTATATGACTATGGCTACACCTTC. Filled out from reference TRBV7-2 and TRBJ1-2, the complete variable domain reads GAGVSQSPSNKVTEKGKDVELRCDPISGHTALYWYRQSLGQGLEFLIYFQGNSAPDKSGLPSDRFSAERTGGSVSTLTIQRTQQEDSAVYLCASSSTGVYDYGYTFGSGTRLTVV.

The CDR3 is CSAPGPWGTEAFF. In DNA form, the CDR3 reads TGCAGTGCCCCAGGACCGTGGGGCACTGAAGCTTTCTTT. V gene TRBV20-1 combines with J gene TRBJ1-1; D unresolved. V lost 6 bases and J lost 4, with 15 bases in between. CDR3 size: 13 residues. CDR1 and CDR2 (germline): DFQATT, SNEGSKA (reference sequence).

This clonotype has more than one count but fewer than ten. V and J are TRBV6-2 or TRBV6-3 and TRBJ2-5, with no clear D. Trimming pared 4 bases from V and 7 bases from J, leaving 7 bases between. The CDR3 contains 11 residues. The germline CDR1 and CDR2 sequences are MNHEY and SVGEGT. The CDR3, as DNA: TGTGCCAGCAGTTCGACACGGACCCAGTACTTC. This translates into CASSSTRTQYF.

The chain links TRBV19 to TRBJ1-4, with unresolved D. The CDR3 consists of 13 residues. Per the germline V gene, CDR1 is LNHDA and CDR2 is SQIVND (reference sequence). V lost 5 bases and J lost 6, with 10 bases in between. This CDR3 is CASSVGMDEKLFF. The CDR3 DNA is TGTGCCAGTAGTGTGGGGATGGATGAAAAACTGTTTTTT.

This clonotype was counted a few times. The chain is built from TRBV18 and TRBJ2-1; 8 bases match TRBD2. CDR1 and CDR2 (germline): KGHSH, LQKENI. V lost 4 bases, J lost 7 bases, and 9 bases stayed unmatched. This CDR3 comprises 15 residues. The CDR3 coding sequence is TGTGCCAGCTCACAAGGGAGCGGGAGTCGTAATGAGCAGTTCTTC. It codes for CASSQGSGSRNEQFF.

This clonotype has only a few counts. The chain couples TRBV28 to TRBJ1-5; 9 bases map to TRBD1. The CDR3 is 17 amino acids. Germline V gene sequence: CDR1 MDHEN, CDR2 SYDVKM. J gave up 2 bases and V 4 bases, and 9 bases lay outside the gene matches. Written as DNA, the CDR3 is TGTGCCAGCAGTTCCTCCGGGACAGGGTTGGGCAATCAGCCCCAGCATTTT. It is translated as CASSSSGTGLGNQPQHF.

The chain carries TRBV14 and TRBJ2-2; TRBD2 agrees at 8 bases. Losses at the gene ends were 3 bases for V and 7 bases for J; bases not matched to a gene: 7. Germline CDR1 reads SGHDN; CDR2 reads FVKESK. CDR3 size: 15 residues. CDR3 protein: CASSHGAGEVGELFF. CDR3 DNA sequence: TGTGCCAGCAGCCATGGAGCGGGAGAGGTCGGGGAGCTGTTTTTT. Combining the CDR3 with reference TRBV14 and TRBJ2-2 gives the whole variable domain EAGVTQFPSHSVIEKGQTVTLRCDPISGHDNLYWYRRVMGKEIKFLLHFVKESKQDESGMPNNRFLAERTGGTYSTLKVQPAELEDSGVYFCASSHGAGEVGELFFGEGSRLTVL.

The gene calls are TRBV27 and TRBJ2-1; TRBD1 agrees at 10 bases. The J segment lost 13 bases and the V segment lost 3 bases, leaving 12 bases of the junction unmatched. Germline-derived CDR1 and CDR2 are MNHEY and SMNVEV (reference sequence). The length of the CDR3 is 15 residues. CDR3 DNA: TGTGCCAGCAGTTTTTGGACAGGGGGTTCCACCGTTCAGTTCTTC. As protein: CASSFWTGGSTVQFF.

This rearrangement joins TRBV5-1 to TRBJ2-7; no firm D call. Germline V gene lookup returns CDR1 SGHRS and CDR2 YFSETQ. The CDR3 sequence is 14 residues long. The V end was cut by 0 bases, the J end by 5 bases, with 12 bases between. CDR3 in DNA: TGCGCCAGCAGCTTGGTTTCGGTCGCGGACGAGCAGTACTTC. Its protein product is CASSLVSVADEQYF.

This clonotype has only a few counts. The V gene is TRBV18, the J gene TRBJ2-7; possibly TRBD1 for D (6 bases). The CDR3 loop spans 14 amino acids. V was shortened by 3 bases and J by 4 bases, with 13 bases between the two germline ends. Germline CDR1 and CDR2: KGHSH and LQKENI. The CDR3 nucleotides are TGTGCCAGCTCACCTCAGGGGATGGGGTACGAGCAGTACTTC. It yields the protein CASSPQGMGYEQYF.

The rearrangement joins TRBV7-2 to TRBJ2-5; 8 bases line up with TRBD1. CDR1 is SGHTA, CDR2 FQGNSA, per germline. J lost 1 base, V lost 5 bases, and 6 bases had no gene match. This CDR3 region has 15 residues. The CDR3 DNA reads TGTGCCAGCAGCCGCATCGGGACAGGCCAAGAGACCCAGTACTTC. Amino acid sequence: CASSRIGTGQETQYF.

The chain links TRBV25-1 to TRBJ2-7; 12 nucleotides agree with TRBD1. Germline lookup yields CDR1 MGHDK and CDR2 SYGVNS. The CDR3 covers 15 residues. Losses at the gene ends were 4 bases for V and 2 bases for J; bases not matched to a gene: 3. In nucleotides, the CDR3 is TGTGCCAGCAGTGCCGGGACAGGGGGCACCTACGAGCAGTACTTC. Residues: CASSAGTGGTYEQYF.

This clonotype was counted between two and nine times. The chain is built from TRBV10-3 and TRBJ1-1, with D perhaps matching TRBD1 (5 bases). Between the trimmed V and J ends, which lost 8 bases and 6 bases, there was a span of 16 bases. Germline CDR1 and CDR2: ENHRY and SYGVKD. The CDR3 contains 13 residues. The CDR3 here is CAILERWGAEAFF. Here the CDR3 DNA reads TGTGCCATCTTGGAGCGGTGGGGGGCTGAAGCTTTCTTT.

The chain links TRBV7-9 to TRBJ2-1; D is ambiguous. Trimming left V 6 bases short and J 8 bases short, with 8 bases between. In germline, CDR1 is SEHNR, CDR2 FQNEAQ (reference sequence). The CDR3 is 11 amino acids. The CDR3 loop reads CASRKRDEQFF. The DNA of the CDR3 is TGTGCCAGCAGGAAACGGGATGAGCAGTTCTTC. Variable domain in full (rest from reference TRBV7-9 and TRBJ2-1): DTGVSQNPRHKITKRGQNVTFRCDPISEHNRLYWYRQTLGQGPEFLTYFQNEAQLEKSRLLSDRFSAERPKGSFSTLEIQRTEQGDSAMYLCASRKRDEQFFGPGTRLTVL.

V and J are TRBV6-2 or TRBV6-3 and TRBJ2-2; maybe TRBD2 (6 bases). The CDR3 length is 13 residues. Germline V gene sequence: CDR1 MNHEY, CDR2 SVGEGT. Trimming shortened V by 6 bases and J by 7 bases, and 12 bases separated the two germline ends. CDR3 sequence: CASSWGLLGELFF. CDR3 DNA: TGTGCCAGCAGCTGGGGACTCCTCGGGGAGCTGTTTTTT.

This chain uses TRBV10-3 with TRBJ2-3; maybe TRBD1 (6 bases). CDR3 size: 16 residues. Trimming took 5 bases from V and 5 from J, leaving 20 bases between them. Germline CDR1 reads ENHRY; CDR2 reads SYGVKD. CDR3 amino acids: CAISPKWGLAGDTQYF. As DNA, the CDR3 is TGTGCCATCAGTCCGAAGTGGGGGCTAGCAGGAGATACGCAGTATTTT.

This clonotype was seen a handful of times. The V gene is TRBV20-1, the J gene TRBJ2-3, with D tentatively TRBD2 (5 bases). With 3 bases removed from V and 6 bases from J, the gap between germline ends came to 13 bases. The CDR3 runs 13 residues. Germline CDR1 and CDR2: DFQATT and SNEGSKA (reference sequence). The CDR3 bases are TGCAGTGCTAGGGGCGGAAGGAGGGATACGCAGTATTTT. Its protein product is CSARGGRRDTQYF.

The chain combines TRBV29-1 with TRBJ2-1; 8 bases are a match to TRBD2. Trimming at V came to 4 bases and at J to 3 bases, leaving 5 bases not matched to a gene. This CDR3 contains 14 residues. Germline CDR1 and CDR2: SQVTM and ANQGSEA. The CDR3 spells CSVAGGVGYNEQFF. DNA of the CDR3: TGCAGCGTTGCGGGAGGGGTGGGCTACAATGAGCAGTTCTTC.

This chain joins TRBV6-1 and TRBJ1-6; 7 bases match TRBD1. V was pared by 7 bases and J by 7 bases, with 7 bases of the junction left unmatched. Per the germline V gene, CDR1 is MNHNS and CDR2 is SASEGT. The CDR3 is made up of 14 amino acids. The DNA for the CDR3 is TGTGCCAGCAACCTGGGACAGACAAATTCACCCCTCCACTTT. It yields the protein CASNLGQTNSPLHF.

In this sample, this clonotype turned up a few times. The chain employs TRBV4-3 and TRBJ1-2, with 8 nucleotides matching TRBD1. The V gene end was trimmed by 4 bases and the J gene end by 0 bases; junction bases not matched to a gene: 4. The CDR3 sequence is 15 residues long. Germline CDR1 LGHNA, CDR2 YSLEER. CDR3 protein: CASSRDRYSNYGYTF. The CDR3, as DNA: TGCGCCAGCAGCCGGGACAGGTACTCTAACTATGGCTACACCTTC.